The 3 T cell receptor beta chains below were found in one sample sequenced in a study of OX40 agonist ivuxolimab in advanced cancers. Only in-frame clones appear in the TCRdb table, and some are missing; sequencing was by immunoSEQ multiplex PCR. The data show 21,000 or so clones, 65% to 90% seen once. Specimen: CD4+ or CD8+ T cells sorted from blood, collected in a trial of the OX40 agonist ivuxolimab. The origin of the receptors is an adult with an advanced solid tumor such as melanoma, head and neck, liver or kidney cancer.

The V and J genes are TRBV10-2 and TRBJ2-3; the match to TRBD2 covers 8 bases. V lost 3 bases, J lost 4 bases, and 6 bases stayed unmatched. The CDR3 extends over 15 amino acids. Germline V CDR1 and CDR2: WSHSY, SAAADI. In nucleotides, the CDR3 is TGCGCCAGCAGTGATCCAGCGGGAGTCCCAGATACGCAGTATTTT. Its translation is CASSDPAGVPDTQYF.

V usage is TRBV6-5 and J usage is TRBJ1-5, with D tentatively TRBD1 (6 bases). Between the trimmed V and J ends, which lost 6 bases and 6 bases, there was a span of 15 bases. The CDR3 sequence is 14 residues long. Germline CDR1 MNHEY, CDR2 SVGAGI. CDR3 nucleotide sequence: TGTGCCAGCAGCCCAAACGGGGGCGTTCAGCCCCAGCATTTT. It codes for CASSPNGGVQPQHF.

The V call is TRBV27, the J call TRBJ1-1, with D unresolved. Trimming removed 4 bases from V and 1 base from J, with 10 bases in between. Germline CDR1 MNHEY, CDR2 SMNVEV (reference sequence). The CDR3 runs 14 residues. CDR3 loop: CASSYGWGNTEAFF. The CDR3 nucleotides read TGTGCCAGCAGTTACGGATGGGGGAACACTGAAGCTTTCTTT.